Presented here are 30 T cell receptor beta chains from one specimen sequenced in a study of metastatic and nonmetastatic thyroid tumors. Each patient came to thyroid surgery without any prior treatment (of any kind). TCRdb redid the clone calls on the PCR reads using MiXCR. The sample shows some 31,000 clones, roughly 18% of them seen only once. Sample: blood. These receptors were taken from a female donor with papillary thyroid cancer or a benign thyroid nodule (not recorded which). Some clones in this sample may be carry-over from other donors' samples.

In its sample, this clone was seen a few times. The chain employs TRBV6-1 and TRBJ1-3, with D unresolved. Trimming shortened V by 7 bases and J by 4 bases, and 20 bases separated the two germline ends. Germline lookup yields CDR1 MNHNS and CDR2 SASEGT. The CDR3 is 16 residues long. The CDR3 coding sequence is TGTGCCAGCATATACCCCTCTGGAGGGTCCGGAAACACCATATATTTT. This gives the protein CASIYPSGGSGNTIYF.

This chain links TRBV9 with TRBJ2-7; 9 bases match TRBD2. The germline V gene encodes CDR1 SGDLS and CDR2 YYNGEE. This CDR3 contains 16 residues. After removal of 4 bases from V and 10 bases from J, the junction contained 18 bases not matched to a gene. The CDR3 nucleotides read TGTGCCAGCAGCCCCATGATAGCGGGGGCTCGATACTATCAGTACTTC. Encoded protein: CASSPMIAGARYYQYF. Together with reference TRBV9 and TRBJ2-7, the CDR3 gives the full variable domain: DSGVTQTPKHLITATGQRVTLRCSPRSGDLSVYWYQQSLDQGLQFLIQYYNGEERAKGNILERFSAQQFPDLHSELNLSSLELGDSALYFCASSPMIAGARYYQYFGPGTRLTVT.

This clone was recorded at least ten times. CDR3 sequence reads: CASSLRPLSGSRSGNTIYF. The CDR3 nucleotides are TGTGCCAGCAGCTTAAGGCCCCTTAGCGGCTCACGCTCTGGAAACACCATATATTTT. This chain connects TRBV7-3 to TRBJ1-3, with D unresolved. CDR3 length: 19 amino acids. Germline CDR1 is SGHTA and CDR2 is FQGTGA. V lost 1 base and J 0 bases, leaving 19 bases between the germline ends.

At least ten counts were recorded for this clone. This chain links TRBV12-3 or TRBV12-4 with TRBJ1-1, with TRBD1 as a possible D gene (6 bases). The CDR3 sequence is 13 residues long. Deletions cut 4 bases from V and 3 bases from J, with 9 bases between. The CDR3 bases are TGTGCCAGCAGTTATAACAGGGACACTGAAGCTTTCTTT. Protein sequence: CASSYNRDTEAFF.

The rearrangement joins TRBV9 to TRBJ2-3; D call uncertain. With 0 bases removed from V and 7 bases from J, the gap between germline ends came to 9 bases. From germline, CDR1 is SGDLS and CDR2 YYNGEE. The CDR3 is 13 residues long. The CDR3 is CASSVESWYTQYF. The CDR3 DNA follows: TGTGCCAGCAGCGTAGAGAGTTGGTATACGCAGTATTTT.

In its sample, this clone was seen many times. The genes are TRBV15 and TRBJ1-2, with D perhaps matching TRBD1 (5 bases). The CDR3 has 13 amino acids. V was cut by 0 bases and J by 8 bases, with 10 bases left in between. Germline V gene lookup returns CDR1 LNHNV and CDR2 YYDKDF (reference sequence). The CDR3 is CATSRDEGVGYTF. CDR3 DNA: TGTGCCACCAGCAGAGATGAAGGGGTGGGCTACACCTTC.

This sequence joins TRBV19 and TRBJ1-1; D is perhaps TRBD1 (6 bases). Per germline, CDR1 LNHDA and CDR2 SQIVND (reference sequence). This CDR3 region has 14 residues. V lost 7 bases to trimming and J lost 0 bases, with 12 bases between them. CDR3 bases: TGTGCCAGTAACCTTAGGGGGGTGAACACTGAAGCTTTCTTT. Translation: CASNLRGVNTEAFF.

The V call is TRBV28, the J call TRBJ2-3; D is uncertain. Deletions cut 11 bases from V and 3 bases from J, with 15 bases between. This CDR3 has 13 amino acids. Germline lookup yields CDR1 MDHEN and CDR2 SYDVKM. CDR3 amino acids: CAVSLLRTDTQYF. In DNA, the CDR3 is TGTGCCGTTTCTCTCCTGCGGACAGATACGCAGTATTTT.

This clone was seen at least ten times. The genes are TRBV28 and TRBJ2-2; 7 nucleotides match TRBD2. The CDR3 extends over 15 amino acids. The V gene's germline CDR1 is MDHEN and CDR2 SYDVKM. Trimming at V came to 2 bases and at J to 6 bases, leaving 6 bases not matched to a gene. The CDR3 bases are TGTGCCAGCAGTTTACGTCGCGGGAGCGCCGGGGAGCTGTTTTTT. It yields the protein CASSLRRGSAGELFF.

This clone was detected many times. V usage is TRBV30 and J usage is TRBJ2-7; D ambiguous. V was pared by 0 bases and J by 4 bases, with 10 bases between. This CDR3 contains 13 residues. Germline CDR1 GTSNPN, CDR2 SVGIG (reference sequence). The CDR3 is CAWSVGSSYEQYF. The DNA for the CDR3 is TGTGCCTGGAGTGTTGGTAGCTCGTACGAGCAGTACTTC.

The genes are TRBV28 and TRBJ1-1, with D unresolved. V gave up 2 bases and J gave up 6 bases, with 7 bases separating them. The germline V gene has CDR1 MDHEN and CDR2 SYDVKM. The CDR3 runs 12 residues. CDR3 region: CASSLTFPEAFF. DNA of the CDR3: TGTGCCAGCAGTTTAACTTTCCCTGAAGCTTTCTTT.

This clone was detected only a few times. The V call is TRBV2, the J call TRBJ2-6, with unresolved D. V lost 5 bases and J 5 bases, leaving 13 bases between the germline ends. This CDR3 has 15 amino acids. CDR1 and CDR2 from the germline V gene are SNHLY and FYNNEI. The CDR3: CASSHQASWANVLTF. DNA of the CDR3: TGTGCCAGCAGTCATCAAGCATCTTGGGCCAACGTCCTGACTTTC.

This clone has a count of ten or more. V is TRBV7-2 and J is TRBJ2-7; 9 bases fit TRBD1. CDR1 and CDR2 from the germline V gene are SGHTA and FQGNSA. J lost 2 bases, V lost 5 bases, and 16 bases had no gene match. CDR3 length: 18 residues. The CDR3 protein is CASSLYGLNRGLAYEQYF. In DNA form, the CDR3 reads TGTGCCAGCAGCCTTTATGGACTAAACAGGGGGCTCGCCTACGAGCAGTACTTC.

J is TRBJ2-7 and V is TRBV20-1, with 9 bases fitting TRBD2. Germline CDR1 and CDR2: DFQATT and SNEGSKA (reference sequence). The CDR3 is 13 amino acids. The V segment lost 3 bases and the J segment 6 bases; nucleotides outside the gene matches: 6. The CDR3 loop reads CSASRREGAEQYF. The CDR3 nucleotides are TGCAGTGCTAGCAGGCGGGAGGGTGCCGAGCAGTACTTC.

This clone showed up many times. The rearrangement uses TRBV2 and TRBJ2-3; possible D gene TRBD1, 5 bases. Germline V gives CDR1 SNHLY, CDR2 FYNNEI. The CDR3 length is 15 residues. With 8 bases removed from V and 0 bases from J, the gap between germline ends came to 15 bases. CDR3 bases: TGTGCCAGCTTGGGATGGCAGGGAAGCACAGATACGCAGTATTTT. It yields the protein CASLGWQGSTDTQYF.

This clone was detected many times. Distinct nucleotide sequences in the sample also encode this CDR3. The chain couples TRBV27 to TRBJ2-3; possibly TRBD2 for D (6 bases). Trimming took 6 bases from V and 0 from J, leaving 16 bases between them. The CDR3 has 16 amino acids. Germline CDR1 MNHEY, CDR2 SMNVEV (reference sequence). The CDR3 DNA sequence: TGTGCCAGCAGGCTACAGGCGGGATTGAGCACAGATACGCAGTATTTT. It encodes CASRLQAGLSTDTQYF.

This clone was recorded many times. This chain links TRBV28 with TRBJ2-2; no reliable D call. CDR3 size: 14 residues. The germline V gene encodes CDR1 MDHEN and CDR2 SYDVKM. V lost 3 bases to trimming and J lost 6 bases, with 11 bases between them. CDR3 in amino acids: CASSFFRRPGELFF. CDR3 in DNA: TGTGCCAGCAGTTTCTTCCGCCGGCCCGGGGAGCTGTTTTTT.

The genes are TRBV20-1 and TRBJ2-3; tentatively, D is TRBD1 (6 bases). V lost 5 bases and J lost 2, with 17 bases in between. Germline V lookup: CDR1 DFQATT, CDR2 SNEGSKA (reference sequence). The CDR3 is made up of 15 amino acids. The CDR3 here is CSAPNPRDNTDTQYF. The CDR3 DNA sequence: TGCAGTGCTCCGAATCCCCGGGACAACACAGATACGCAGTATTTT.

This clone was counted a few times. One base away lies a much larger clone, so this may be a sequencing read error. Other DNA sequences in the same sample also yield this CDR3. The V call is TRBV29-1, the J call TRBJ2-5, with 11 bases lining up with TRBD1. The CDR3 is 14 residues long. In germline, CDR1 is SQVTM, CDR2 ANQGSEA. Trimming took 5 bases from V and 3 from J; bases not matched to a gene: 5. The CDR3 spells CSVRRDRGKETQYF. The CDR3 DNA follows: TGCAGCGTTCGCCGGGACAGGGGGAAAGAGACCCAGTACTTC.

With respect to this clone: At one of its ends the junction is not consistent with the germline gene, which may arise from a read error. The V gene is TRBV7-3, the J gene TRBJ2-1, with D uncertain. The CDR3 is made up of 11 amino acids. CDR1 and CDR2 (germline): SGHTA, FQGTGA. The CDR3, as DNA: TGTGCCAGCAGCTTAAACAATCAGCACTTCTTC. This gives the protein CASSLNNQHFF.

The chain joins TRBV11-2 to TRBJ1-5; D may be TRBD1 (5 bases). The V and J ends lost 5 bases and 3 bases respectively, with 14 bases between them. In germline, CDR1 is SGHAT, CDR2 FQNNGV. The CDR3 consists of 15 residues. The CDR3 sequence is CASSLGGDLNQPQHF. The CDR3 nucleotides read TGTGCCAGCAGCCTGGGAGGGGACCTCAATCAGCCCCAGCATTTT.

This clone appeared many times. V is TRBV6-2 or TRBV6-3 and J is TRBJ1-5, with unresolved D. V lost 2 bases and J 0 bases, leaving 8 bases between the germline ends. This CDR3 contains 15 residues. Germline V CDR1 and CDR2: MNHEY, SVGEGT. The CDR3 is CASSYDNYSNQPQHF. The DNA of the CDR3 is TGTGCCAGCAGTTACGACAATTATAGCAATCAGCCCCAGCATTTT.

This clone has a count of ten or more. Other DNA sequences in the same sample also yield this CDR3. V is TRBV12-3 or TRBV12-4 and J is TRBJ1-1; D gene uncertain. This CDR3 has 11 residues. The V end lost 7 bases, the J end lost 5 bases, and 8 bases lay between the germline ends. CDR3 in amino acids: CASTPGTEAFF. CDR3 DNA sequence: TGTGCCAGCACTCCGGGGACTGAAGCTTTCTTT.

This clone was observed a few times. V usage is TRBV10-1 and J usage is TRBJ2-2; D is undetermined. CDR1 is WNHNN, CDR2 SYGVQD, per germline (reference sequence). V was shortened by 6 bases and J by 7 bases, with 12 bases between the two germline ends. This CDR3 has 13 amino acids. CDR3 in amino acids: CASSWDSFGELFF. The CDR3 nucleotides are TGCGCCAGCAGCTGGGATTCGTTCGGGGAGCTGTTTTTT.

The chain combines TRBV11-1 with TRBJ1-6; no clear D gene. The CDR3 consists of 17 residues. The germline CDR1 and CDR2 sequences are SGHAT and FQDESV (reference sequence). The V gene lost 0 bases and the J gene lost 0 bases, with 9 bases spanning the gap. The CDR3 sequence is CASSLASLGSYNSPLHF. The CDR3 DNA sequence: TGTGCCAGCAGCTTAGCATCGTTGGGCTCCTATAATTCACCCCTCCACTTT.

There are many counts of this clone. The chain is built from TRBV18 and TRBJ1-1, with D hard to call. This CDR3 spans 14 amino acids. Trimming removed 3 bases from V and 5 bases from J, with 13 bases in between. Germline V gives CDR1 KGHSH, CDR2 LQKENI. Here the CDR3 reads CASSPSVRVTEAFF. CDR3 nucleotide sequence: TGTGCCAGCTCACCTTCTGTCCGGGTAACTGAAGCTTTCTTT.

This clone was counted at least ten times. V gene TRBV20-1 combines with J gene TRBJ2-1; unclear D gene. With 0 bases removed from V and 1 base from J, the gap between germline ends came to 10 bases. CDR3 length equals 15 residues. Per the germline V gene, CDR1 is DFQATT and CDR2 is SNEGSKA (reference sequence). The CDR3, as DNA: TGCAGTGCTAGAGATATCAAAACGTCCTACAATGAGCAGTTCTTC. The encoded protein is CSARDIKTSYNEQFF.

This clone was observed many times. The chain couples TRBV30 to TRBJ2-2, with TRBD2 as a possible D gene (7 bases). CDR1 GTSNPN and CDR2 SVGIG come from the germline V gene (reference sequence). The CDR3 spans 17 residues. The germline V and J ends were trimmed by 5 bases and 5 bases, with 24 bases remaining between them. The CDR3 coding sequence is TGTGCCTGGGGTCGTTTAAGTGGAGGGGGGGGTACCGGGGAGCTGTTTTTT. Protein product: CAWGRLSGGGGTGELFF.

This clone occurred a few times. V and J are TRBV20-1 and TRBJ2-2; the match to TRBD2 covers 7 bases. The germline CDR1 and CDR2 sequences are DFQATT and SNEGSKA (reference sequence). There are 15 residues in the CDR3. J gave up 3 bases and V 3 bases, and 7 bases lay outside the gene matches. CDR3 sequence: CSARGGSRDTGELFF. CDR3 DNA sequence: TGCAGTGCTAGGGGCGGGAGCAGGGACACCGGGGAGCTGTTTTTT.

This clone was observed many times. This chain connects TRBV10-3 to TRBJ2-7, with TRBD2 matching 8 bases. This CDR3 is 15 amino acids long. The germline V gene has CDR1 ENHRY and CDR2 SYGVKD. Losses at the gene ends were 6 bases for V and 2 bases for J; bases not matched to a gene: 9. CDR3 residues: CAIRGGSSGAYEQYF. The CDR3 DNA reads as TGTGCCATCAGGGGAGGGAGTAGCGGGGCCTACGAGCAGTACTTC.